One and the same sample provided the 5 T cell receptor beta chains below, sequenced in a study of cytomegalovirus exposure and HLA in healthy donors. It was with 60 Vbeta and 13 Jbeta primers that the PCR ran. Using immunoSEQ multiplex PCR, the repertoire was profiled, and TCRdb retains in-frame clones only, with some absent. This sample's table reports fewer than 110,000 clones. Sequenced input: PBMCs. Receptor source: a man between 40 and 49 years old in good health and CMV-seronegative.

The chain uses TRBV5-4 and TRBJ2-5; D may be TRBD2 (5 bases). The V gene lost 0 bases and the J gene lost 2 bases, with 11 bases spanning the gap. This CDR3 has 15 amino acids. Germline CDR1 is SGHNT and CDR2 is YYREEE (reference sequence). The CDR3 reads CASSLAMWEQETQYF. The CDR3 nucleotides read TGTGCCAGCAGCTTGGCGATGTGGGAGCAAGAGACCCAGTACTTC.

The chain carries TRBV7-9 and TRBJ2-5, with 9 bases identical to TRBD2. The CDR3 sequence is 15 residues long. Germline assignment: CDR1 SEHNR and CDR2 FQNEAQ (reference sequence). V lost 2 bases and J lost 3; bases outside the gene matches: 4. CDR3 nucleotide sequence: TGTGCCAGCAGCTTAATGTCTAGCGGGGAAGAGACCCAGTACTTC. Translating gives CASSLMSSGEETQYF.

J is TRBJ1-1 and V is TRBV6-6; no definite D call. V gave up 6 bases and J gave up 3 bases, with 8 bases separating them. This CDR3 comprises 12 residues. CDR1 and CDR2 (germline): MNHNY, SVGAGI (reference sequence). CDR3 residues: CASSRPDTEAFF. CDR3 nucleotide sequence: TGTGCCAGCAGCCGCCCGGACACTGAAGCTTTCTTT.

The DNA of the CDR3 is TGTGCCAGCAGCTTAACGGCGGGCCCGAAAGGTACGCAGTATTTT. It yields the protein CASSLTAGPKGTQYF. The chain couples TRBV7-2 to TRBJ2-3; the D gene is possibly TRBD2 (5 bases). The CDR3 extends over 15 amino acids. Trimming stripped 2 bases from V and 8 bases from J, with 17 bases between. Germline lookup yields CDR1 SGHTA and CDR2 FQGNSA.

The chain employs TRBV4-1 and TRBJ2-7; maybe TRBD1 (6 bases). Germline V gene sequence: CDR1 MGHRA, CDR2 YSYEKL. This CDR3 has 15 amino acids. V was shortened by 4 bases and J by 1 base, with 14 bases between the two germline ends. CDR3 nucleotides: TGCGCCAGCAGCCGAACAGGGACGACATCCTACGAGCAGTACTTC. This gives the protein CASSRTGTTSYEQYF.